The 11 T cell receptor beta chains reported below all come from one sample, sequenced in a study of T cells after yellow fever vaccination. TCRdb recomputed calls from the 5' RACE reads with MiXCR, one row per CDR3 protein. The sample shows 150,000 to 200,000 distinct CDR3 sequences, over 7% of them seen only once. The material was CD8+ T cells sorted from PBMCs, obtained 45 days after the yellow fever booster vaccination. The receptors come from a man younger than 35 who received the YFV17D yellow fever vaccine.

This chain connects TRBV6-5 to TRBJ1-1; D is possibly TRBD1 (5 bases). Per the germline V gene, CDR1 is MNHEY and CDR2 is SVGAGI. The V end lost 6 bases, the J end lost 0 bases, and 11 bases lay between the germline ends. The CDR3 contains 14 residues. The CDR3 region has the DNA TGTGCCAGCAGAGAACACAGGATGAACACTGAAGCTTTCTTT. Its translation: CASREHRMNTEAFF.

J is TRBJ2-2 and V is TRBV7-9, with TRBD2 identical over 9 bases. The trim removed 5 bases at V and 1 base at J, leaving 14 bases unmatched. The CDR3 totals 19 residues. Germline lookup yields CDR1 SEHNR and CDR2 FQNEAQ (reference sequence). CDR3: CASSPGMSSGAKNTGELFF. The DNA of the CDR3 is TGTGCCAGCAGCCCCGGAATGTCTAGCGGGGCTAAGAACACCGGGGAGCTGTTTTTT.

The chain is built from TRBV5-5 and TRBJ2-5; 7 nucleotides line up with TRBD1. Germline CDR1 reads SGHKS; CDR2 reads YYEKEE (reference sequence). This CDR3 is 16 amino acids long. Losses at the gene ends were 4 bases for V and 5 bases for J; bases not matched to a gene: 14. CDR3 region: CASSLPGQSRRETQYF. CDR3 in DNA: TGTGCCAGCAGCCTACCGGGACAGTCTCGTCGGGAGACCCAGTACTTC.

This clonotype was picked up a small number of times. V and J are TRBV6-2 or TRBV6-3 and TRBJ1-4; D possibly corresponds to TRBD1 (5 bases). CDR3 length equals 16 residues. The V end lost 3 bases, the J end lost 3 bases, and 14 bases lay between the germline ends. The germline gives CDR1 MNHEY, CDR2 SVGEGT. CDR3 sequence reads: CASSYYGTAPNEKLFF. CDR3 nucleotides: TGTGCCAGCAGTTATTATGGGACCGCACCTAATGAAAAACTGTTTTTT.

This clonotype was seen only a few times. This chain links TRBV5-4 with TRBJ1-1; 7 nucleotides line up with TRBD1. This CDR3 is 15 amino acids long. The ends lost 1 base at V and 1 base at J; junction bases unmatched: 4. The germline CDR1 and CDR2 sequences are SGHNT and YYREEE (reference sequence). CDR3 protein: CASSLMGTENTEAFF. CDR3 bases: TGTGCCAGCAGCTTGATGGGGACAGAGAACACTGAAGCTTTCTTT. The variable domain in full, with the rest retrieved from reference TRBV5-4 and TRBJ1-1, is ETGVTQSPTHLIKTRGQQVTLRCSSQSGHNTVSWYQQALGQGPQFIFQYYREEENGRGNFPPRFSGLQFPNYSSELNVNALELDDSALYLCASSLMGTENTEAFFGQGTRLTVV.

This clonotype was observed a few times. The V call is TRBV7-3, the J call TRBJ2-7; D is unclear. CDR3 length equals 15 residues. Per the germline V gene, CDR1 is SGHTA and CDR2 is FQGTGA. Trimming removed 5 bases from V and 3 bases from J, with 17 bases in between. CDR3: CASSENPSGLYEQYF. The CDR3 DNA reads TGTGCCAGCAGCGAAAACCCCTCCGGGCTCTACGAGCAGTACTTC.

Ten or more counts support this clonotype. The chain recombines TRBV7-9 with TRBJ2-1; 7 bases match TRBD1. Germline CDR1 reads SEHNR; CDR2 reads FQNEAQ (reference sequence). This CDR3 region has 15 residues. V shed 2 bases, J shed 8 bases, and the junction held 9 bases outside the gene matches. The CDR3, as DNA: TGTGCCAGCAGCTTATTGCAGGCAGGGGGAGATGAGCAGTTCTTC. This encodes CASSLLQAGGDEQFF.

This clonotype showed up just a few times. The CDR3 region is CASSVNGADNQPQHF. The DNA for the CDR3 is TGTGCCAGCAGCGTAAACGGGGCCGACAATCAGCCCCAGCATTTT. The rearrangement links TRBV9 to TRBJ1-5, with a possible D match to TRBD1 (5 bases). Germline V gives CDR1 SGDLS, CDR2 YYNGEE. The CDR3 runs to 15 residues. Trimming cost V 1 base and J 3 bases, with 11 bases left between them.

The chain carries TRBV6-5 and TRBJ2-5; D is uncertain. The CDR3 totals 12 residues. The V gene's germline CDR1 is MNHEY and CDR2 SVGAGI. V shed 10 bases and J shed 2 bases, with 11 bases lying between them. CDR3 nucleotides: TGTGCCACCACGGGCAGGCAAGAGACCCAGTACTTC. As protein: CATTGRQETQYF.

The rearrangement joins TRBV4-3 to TRBJ1-2; D is perhaps TRBD1 (5 bases). CDR3 size: 14 residues. Between the trimmed V and J ends, which lost 4 bases and 7 bases, there was a span of 16 bases. Germline values: CDR1 LGHNA, CDR2 YSLEER. The CDR3, as DNA: TGCGCCAGCAGCCCCCTCGGGACCACGGCTGGCTACACCTTC. Translation: CASSPLGTTAGYTF.

This clonotype was recorded many times. The chain recombines TRBV7-9 with TRBJ1-1; a possible D gene is TRBD1 (6 bases). Germline V CDR1 and CDR2: SEHNR, FQNEAQ (reference sequence). CDR3 size: 14 residues. The V end lost 3 bases, the J end lost 3 bases, and 11 bases lay between the germline ends. CDR3 nucleotides: TGTGCCAGCAGCTTGGGGGGGCGAGACACTGAAGCTTTCTTT. Amino acid sequence: CASSLGGRDTEAFF.